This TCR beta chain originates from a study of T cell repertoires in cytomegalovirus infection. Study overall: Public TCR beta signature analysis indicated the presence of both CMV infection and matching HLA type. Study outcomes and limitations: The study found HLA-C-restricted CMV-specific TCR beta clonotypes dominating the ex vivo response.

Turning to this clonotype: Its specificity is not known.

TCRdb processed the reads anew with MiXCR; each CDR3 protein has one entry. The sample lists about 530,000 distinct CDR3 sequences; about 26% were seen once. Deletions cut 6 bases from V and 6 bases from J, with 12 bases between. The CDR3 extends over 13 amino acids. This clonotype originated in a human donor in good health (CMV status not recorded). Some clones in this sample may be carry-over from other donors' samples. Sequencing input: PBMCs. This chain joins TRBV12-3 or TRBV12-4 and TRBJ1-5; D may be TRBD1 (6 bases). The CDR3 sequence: CASRRGAGQPQHF. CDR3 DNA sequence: TGTGCCAGCAGACGGGGGGCTGGTCAGCCCCAGCATTTT.